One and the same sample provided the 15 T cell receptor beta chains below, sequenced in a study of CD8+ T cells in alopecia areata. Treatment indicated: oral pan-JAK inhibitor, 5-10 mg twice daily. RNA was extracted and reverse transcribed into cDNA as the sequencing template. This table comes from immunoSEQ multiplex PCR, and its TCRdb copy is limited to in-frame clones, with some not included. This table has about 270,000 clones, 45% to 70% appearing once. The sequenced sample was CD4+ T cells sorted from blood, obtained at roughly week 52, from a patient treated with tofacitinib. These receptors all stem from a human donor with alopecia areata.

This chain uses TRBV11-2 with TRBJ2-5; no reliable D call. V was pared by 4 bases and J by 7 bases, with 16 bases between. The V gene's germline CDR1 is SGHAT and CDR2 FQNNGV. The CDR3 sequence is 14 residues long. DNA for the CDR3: TGTGCCAGCAGCTCTCCCCACCTGGCGGCGACCCAGTACTTC. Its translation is CASSSPHLAATQYF.

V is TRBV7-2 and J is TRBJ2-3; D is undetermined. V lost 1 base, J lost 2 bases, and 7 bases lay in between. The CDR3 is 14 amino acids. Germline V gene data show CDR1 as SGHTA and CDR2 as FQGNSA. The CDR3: CASSLVSSTDTQYF. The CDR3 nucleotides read TGTGCCAGCAGCTTAGTGTCTTCCACAGATACGCAGTATTTT.

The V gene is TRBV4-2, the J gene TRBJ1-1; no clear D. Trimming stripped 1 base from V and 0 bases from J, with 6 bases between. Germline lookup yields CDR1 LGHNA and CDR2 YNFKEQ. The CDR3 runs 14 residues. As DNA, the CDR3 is TGTGCCAGCAGCCAAGTGGTTGTGAACACTGAAGCTTTCTTT. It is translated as CASSQVVVNTEAFF.

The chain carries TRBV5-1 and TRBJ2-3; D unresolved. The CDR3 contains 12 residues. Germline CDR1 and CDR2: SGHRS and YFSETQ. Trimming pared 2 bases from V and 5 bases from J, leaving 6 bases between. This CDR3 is CASSFAEDTQYF. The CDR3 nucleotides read TGCGCCAGCAGCTTCGCCGAAGATACGCAGTATTTT. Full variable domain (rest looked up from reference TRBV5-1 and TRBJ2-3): KAGVTQTPRYLIKTRGQQVTLSCSPISGHRSVSWYQQTPGQGLQFLFEYFSETQRNKGNFPGRFSGRQFSNSRSEMNVSTLELGDSALYLCASSFAEDTQYFGPGTRLTVL.

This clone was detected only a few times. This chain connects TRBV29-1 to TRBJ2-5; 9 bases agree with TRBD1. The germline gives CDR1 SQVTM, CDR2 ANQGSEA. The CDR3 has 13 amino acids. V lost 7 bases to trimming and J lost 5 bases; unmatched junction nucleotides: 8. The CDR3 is CSATGGVGETQYF. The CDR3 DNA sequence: TGCAGCGCAACAGGGGGCGTCGGCGAGACCCAGTACTTC.

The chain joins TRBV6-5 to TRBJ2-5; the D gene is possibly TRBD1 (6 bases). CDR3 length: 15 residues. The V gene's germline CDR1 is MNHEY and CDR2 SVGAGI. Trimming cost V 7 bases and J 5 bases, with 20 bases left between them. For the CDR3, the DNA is TGTGCCAGCATCCCAAGGGACACGGCGGAGGAGACCCAGTACTTC. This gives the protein CASIPRDTAEETQYF.

The DNA of the CDR3 is TGTGCCAGCAGCGTAGTGGTCTCTGGGGCCAACGTCCTGACTTTC. Translation gives CASSVVVSGANVLTF. The chain joins TRBV9 to TRBJ2-6; D is ambiguous. The CDR3 consists of 15 residues. Germline loops: CDR1 SGDLS, CDR2 YYNGEE. V was cut by 0 bases and J by 0 bases, with 4 bases left in between.

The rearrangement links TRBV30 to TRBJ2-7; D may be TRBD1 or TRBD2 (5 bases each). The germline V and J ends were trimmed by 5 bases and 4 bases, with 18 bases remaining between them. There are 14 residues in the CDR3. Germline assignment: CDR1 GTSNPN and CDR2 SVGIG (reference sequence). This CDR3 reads CAWRRLQGRYEQYF. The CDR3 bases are TGTGCCTGGCGGAGGCTCCAGGGTCGGTACGAGCAGTACTTC. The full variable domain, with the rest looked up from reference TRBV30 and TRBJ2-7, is SQTIHQWPATLVQPVGSPLSLECTVEGTSNPNLYWYRQAAGRGLQLLFYSVGIGQISSEVPQNLSASRPQDRQFILSSKKLLLSDSGFYLCAWRRLQGRYEQYFGPGTRLTVT.

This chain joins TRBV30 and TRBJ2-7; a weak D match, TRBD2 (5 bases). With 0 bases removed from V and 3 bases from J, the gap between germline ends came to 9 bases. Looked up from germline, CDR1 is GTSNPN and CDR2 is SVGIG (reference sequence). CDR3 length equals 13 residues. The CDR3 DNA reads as TGTGCCTGGAGTGTGGACGGGATCTACGAGCAGTACTTC. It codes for CAWSVDGIYEQYF.

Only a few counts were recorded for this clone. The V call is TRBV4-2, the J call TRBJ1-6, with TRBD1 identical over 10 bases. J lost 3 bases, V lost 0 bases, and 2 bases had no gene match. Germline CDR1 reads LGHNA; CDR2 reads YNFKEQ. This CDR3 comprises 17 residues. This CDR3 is CASSQEGTGVYNSPLHF. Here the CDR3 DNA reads TGTGCCAGCAGCCAAGAGGGGACAGGGGTCTATAATTCACCCCTCCACTTT.

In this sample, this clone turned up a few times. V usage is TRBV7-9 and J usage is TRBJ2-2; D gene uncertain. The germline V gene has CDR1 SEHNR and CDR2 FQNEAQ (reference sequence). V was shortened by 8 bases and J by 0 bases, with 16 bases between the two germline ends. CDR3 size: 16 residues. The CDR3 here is CASGWRGPTNTGELFF. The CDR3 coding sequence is TGTGCCAGCGGATGGCGAGGACCGACGAACACCGGGGAGCTGTTTTTT.

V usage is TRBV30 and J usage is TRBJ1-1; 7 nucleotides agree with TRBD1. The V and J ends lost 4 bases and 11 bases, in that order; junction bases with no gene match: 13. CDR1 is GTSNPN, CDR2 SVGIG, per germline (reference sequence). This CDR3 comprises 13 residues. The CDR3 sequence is CAWNPGQQLNAFF. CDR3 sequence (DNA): TGTGCCTGGAATCCGGGACAGCAGCTTAATGCTTTCTTT.

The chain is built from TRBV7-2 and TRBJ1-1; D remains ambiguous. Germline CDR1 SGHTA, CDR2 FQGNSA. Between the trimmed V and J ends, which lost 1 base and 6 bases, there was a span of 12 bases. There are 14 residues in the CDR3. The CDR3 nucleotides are TGTGCCAGCAGCTTAGGGGCGGCGATCGCTGAAGCTTTCTTT. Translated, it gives CASSLGAAIAEAFF.

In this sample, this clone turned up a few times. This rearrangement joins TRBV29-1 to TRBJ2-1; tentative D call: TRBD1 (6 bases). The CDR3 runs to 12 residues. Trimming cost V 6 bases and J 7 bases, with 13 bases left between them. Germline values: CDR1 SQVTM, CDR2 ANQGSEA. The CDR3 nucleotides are TGCAGCGTCCTATTGAGGGGGAATGAGCAGTTCTTC. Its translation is CSVLLRGNEQFF.

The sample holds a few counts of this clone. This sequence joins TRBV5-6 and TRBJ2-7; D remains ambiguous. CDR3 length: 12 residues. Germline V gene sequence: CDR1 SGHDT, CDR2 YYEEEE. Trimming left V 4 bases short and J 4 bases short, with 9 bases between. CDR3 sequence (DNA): TGTGCCAGCAGCCTCGACAATTACGAGCAGTACTTC. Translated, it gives CASSLDNYEQYF.